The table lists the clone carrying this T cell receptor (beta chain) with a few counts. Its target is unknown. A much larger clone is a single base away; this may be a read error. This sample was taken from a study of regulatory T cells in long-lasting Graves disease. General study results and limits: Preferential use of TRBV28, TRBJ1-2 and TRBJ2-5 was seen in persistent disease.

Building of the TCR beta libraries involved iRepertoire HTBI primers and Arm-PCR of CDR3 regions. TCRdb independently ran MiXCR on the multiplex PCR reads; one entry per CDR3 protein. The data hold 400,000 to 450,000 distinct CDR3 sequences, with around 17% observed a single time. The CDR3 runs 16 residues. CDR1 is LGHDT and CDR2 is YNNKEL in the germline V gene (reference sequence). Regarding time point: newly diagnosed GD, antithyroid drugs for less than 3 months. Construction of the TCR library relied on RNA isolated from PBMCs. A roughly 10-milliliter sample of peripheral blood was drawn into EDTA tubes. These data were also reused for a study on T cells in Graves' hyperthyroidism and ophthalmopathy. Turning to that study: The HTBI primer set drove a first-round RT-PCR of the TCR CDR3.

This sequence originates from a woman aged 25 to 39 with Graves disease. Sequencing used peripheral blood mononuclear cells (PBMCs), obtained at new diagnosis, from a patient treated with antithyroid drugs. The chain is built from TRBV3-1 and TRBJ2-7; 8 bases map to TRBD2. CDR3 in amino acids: CAGSRGGSGIGYEQYF. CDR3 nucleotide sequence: TGTGCCGGCAGTCGAGGGGGTAGCGGGATCGGTTACGAGCAGTACTTC.